The TCR beta chain described here comes from a study of identical twins. TCRdb re-analysed the 5' RACE reads in MiXCR, keeping a single row per CDR3 protein. There are some 790,000 distinct CDR3 sequences in the sample; roughly 20% occur only once, and about 12% lies in the top ten. On this clonotype itself: Its antigen is as yet unknown.

Study-wide results and limits: Not following the same donors, the study drew its conclusions from cross-sectional statistical analysis.

V was pared by 0 bases and J by 5 bases, with 4 bases of the junction left unmatched. The CDR3 runs to 15 residues. The germline CDR1 and CDR2 sequences are ENHRY and SYGVKD. The sample also formed part of further work on T cells expressing NK-cell markers. From that paper: Of the CD8+ T cell pool in 5 to 7 donors, roughly 1.0-8% was accounted for by dominant NKG2C+ clonotypes.

Source material: PBMCs. The rearrangement uses TRBV10-3 and TRBJ2-4, with 7 bases aligning to TRBD1. The TCR originated in a young woman in good health. The CDR3 sequence: CAISESRDSQNIQYF. The CDR3 DNA follows: TGTGCCATCAGTGAGTCCCGGGACAGCCAAAACATTCAGTACTTC.